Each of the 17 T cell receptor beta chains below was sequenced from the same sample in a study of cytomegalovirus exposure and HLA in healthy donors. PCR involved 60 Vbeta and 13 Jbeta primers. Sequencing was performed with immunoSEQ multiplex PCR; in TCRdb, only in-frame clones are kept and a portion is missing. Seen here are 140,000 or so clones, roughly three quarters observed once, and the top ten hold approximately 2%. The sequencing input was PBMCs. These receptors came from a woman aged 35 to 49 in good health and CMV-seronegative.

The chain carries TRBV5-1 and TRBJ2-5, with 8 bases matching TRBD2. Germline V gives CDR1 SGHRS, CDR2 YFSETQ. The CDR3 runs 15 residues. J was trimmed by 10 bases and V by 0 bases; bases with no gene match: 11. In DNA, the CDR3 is TGCGCCAGCAGCTTGGTGGCGGGGGGCTCTCAGAGCCAGTACTTC. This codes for CASSLVAGGSQSQYF.

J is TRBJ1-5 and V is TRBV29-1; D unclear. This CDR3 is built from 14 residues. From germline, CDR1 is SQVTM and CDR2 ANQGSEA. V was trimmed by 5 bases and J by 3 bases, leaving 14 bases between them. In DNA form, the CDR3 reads TGCAGCGTTCGCAGTCACGATCTCAATCAGCCCCAGCATTTT. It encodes CSVRSHDLNQPQHF.

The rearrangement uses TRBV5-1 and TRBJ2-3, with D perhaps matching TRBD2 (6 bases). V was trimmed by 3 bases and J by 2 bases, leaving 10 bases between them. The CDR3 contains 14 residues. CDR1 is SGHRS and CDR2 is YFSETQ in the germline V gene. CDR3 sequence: CASSSGGNTDTQYF. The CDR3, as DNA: TGCGCCAGCAGCTCCGGGGGAAACACAGATACGCAGTATTTT.

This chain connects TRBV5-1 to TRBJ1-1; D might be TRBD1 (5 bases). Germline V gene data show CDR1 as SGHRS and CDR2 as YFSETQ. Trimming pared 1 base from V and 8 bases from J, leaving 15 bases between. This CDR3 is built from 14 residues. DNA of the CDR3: TGCGCCAGCAGCTTGTATGATTTCAGGGTAGAAGCTTTCTTT. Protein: CASSLYDFRVEAFF. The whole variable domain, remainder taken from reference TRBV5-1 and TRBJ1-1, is KAGVTQTPRYLIKTRGQQVTLSCSPISGHRSVSWYQQTPGQGLQFLFEYFSETQRNKGNFPGRFSGRQFSNSRSEMNVSTLELGDSALYLCASSLYDFRVEAFFGQGTRLTVV.

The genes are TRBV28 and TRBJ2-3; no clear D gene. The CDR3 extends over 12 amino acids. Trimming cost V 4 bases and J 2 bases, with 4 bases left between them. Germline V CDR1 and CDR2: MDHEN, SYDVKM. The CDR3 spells CASSSYTDTQYF. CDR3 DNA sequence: TGTGCCAGCAGTTCCTACACAGATACGCAGTATTTT.

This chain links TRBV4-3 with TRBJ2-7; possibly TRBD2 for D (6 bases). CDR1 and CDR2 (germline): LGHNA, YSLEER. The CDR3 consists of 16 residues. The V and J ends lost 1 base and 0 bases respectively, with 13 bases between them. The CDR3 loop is CASSQVFRGNSYEQYF. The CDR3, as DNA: TGCGCCAGCAGCCAAGTTTTTCGCGGGAACTCCTACGAGCAGTACTTC.

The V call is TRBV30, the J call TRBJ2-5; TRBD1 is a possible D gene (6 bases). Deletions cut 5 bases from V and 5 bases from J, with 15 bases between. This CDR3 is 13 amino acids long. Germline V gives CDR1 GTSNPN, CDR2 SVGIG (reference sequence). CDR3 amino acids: CAWGQRMAETQYF. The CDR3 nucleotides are TGTGCCTGGGGACAGAGGATGGCCGAGACCCAGTACTTC.

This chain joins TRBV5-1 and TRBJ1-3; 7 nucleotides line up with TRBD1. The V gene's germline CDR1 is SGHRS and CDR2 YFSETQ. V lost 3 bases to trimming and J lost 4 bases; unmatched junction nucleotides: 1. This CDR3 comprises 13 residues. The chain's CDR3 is CASSWGQGNTIYF. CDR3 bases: TGCGCCAGCAGCTGGGGACAGGGAAACACCATATATTTT.

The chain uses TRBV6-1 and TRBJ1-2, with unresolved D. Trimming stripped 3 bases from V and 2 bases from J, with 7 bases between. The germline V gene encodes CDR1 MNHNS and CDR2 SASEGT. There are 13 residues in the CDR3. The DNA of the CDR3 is TGTGCCAGCAGTGACTCGGAGAACTATGGCTACACCTTC. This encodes CASSDSENYGYTF.

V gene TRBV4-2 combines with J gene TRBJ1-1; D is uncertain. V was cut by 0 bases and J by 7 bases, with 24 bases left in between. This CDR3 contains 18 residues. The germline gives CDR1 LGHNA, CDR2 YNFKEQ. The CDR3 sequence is CASSQEGPPNRALLEAFF. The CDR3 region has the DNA TGTGCCAGCAGCCAAGAAGGTCCCCCCAACAGAGCCTTACTTGAAGCTTTCTTT.

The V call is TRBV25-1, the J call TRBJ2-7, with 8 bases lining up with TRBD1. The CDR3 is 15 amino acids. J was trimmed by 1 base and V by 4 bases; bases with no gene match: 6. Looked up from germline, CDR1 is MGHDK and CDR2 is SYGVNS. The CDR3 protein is CASSVLGDRSYEQYF. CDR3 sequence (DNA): TGTGCCAGCAGTGTCCTAGGGGACAGGTCCTACGAGCAGTACTTC.

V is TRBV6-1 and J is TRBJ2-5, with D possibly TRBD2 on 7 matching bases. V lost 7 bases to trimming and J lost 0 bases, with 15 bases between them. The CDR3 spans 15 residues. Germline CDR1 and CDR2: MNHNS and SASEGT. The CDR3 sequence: CASIFRGGYQETQYF. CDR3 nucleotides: TGTGCCAGCATTTTTAGGGGGGGGTACCAAGAGACCCAGTACTTC.

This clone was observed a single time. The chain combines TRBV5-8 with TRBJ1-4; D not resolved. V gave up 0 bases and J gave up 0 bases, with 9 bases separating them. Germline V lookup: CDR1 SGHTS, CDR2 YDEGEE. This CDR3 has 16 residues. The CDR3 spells CASSLAVSATNEKLFF. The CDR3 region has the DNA TGTGCCAGCAGCTTGGCGGTATCCGCAACTAATGAAAAACTGTTTTTT.

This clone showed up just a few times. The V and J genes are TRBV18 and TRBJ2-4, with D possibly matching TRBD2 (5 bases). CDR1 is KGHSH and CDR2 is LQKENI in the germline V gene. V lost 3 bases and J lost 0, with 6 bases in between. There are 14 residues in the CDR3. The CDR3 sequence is CASSPEGAKNIQYF. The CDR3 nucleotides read TGTGCCAGCTCACCTGAGGGAGCCAAAAACATTCAGTACTTC.

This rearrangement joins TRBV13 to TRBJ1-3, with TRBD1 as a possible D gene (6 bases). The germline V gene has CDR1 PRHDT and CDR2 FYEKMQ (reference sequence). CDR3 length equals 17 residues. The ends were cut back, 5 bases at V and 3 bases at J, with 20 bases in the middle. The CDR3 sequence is CASSPPTRTGFGNTIYF. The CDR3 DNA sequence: TGTGCCAGCAGCCCCCCTACCCGAACAGGGTTTGGAAACACCATATATTTT.

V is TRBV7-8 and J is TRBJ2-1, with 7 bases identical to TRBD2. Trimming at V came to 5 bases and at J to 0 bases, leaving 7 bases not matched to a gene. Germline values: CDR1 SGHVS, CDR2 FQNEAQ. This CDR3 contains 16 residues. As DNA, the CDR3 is TGTGCCAGCAGCCATTCTGGCGGGAGCTCCTACAATGAGCAGTTCTTC. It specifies CASSHSGGSSYNEQFF.

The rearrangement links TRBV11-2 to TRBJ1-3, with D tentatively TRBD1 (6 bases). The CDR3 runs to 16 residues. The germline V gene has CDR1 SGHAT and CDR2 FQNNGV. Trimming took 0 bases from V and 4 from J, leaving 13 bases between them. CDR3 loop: CASSLDWAGAGNTIYF. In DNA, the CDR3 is TGTGCCAGCAGCTTAGATTGGGCAGGGGCCGGAAACACCATATATTTT.